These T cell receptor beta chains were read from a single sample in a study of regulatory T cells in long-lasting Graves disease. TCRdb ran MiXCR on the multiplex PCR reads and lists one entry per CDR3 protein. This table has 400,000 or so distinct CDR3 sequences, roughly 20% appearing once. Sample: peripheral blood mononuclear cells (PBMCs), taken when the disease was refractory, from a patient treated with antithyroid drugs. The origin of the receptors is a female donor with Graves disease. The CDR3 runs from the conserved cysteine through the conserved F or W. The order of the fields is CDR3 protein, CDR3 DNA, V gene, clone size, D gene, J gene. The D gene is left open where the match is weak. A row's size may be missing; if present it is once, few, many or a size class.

CASSSHPVAPSYEQYF,TGTGCCAGCAGCTCCCATCCCGTGGCACCTTCCTACGAGCAGTACTTC,TRBV11-2,.,.,TRBJ2-7
CASRPTPGTGGTQYF,TGTGCCAGTAGACCCACCCCCGGGACAGGGGGGACCCAGTACTTC,TRBV19,.,TRBD1,TRBJ2-5
CSARDWTSGYEQYF,TGCAGTGCTAGAGATTGGACTAGTGGGTACGAGCAGTACTTC,TRBV20-1,many,TRBD2,TRBJ2-7
CAAASTSGNYEQYF,TGTGCCGCAGCCTCTACTAGCGGAAACTACGAGCAGTACTTC,TRBV28,many,TRBD2,TRBJ2-7
CAISEYRGSTGELFF,TGTGCCATCAGTGAATACAGGGGTTCCACCGGGGAGCTGTTTTTT,TRBV10-3,many,TRBD1,TRBJ2-2
CASSIIPGLNYEQYF,TGTGCCAGCAGTATAATACCGGGACTGAACTACGAGCAGTACTTC,TRBV27,many,.,TRBJ2-7
CASSSDRNEKLFF,TGTGCCAGCAGTTCGGACAGGAATGAAAAACTGTTTTTT,TRBV12-3/TRBV12-4,many,TRBD1,TRBJ1-4
CSASLADSNQPQHF,TGCAGTGCTAGCTTGGCGGATAGCAATCAGCCCCAGCATTTT,TRBV20-1,.,.,TRBJ1-5
CASIPPGGAATEAFF,TGCGCCAGCATCCCACCGGGGGGGGCGGCCACTGAAGCTTTCTTT,TRBV5-1,.,.,TRBJ1-1
CASNGAEETQCF,TGTGCCAGCAACGGGGCTGAGGAGACCCAGTGCTTC,TRBV5-6,few,.,TRBJ2-5
CATSPSWAYEQYF,TGTGCCACCAGCCCTTCTTGGGCCTACGAGCAGTACTTC,TRBV24-1,.,.,TRBJ2-7
CASSDSGRPTDTQYF,TGTGCCAGCAGTGACAGCGGGAGGCCTACAGATACGCAGTATTTT,TRBV6-1,.,TRBD2,TRBJ2-3
CASSPTRLGGFGYTF,TGTGCCAGCAGCCCCACTCGGCTTGGAGGGTTTGGCTACACCTTC,TRBV7-8,many,.,TRBJ1-2
CAWSSTGQETQYF,TGTGCCTGGAGTAGCACAGGTCAAGAGACCCAGTACTTC,TRBV30,many,.,TRBJ2-5